This T cell receptor beta chain was sequenced during a study of blood T cell repertoires in COVID-19. As handled by the study authors: Using reference gene primer amplification, nucleated cell counts were estimated. Sequencing was performed with immunoSEQ multiplex PCR; in TCRdb, only in-frame clones are kept and a portion is missing. V and J calls and clone size are those listed in that table; D and trimming were worked out from the DNA. The sample has approximately 300,000 clones, over 75% seen once. This CDR3 is built from 15 residues. The J segment lost 4 bases and the V segment lost 2 bases, leaving 3 bases of the junction unmatched. Per germline, CDR1 MNHNY and CDR2 SVGAGI (reference sequence).

The TCR sequence derives from a woman between 25 and 40 years old with COVID-19, enrolled during active disease. Material: peripheral blood. The chain couples TRBV6-6 to TRBJ1-1; 11 bases are a match to TRBD1. The CDR3 DNA is TGTGCCAGCAGTTACCGAGGGACAGGGGGCACTGAAGCTTTCTTT. Translation: CASSYRGTGGTEAFF.